The 21 T cell receptor beta chains given below trace back to one sample, sequenced in a study of T cell responses to AZD1222 COVID-19 vaccine. The method was immunoSEQ multiplex PCR; TCRdb's version includes in-frame clones alone and lacks a portion of them. Counted here are some 65,000 clones, 79% occurring once; the ten biggest clones make up around 25%. Sequencing used peripheral blood, obtained on day 0 of MenACWY control vaccination. The receptor set was obtained from an adult in good health.

This sequence joins TRBV5-1 and TRBJ2-1, with TRBD1 identical over 7 bases. Germline V lookup: CDR1 SGHRS, CDR2 YFSETQ. Trimming at V came to 3 bases and at J to 5 bases, leaving 5 bases not matched to a gene. The CDR3 has 14 residues. The CDR3 reads CASSSRTGDNEQFF. DNA of the CDR3: TGCGCCAGCAGCTCCCGGACAGGAGACAATGAGCAGTTCTTC.

V is TRBV9 and J is TRBJ1-2; D is undetermined. Trimming removed 2 bases at V and 4 bases at J, with 12 bases between. Germline-derived CDR1 and CDR2 are SGDLS and YYNGEE. The CDR3 covers 14 residues. Here the CDR3 reads CASSVGWGAYGYTF. CDR3 DNA sequence: TGTGCCAGCAGCGTGGGTTGGGGAGCCTATGGCTACACCTTC.

The V and J genes are TRBV7-2 and TRBJ2-7; 7 bases agree with TRBD2. V lost 1 base to trimming and J lost 3 bases; unmatched junction nucleotides: 9. Germline V gene lookup returns CDR1 SGHTA and CDR2 FQGNSA. CDR3 length: 16 residues. The CDR3 loop is CASSLVGAGVYYEQYF. CDR3 DNA: TGTGCCAGCAGCTTAGTTGGCGCGGGAGTGTACTACGAGCAGTACTTC.

The chain recombines TRBV20-1 with TRBJ1-2; no reliable D call. From germline, CDR1 is DFQATT and CDR2 SNEGSKA (reference sequence). The CDR3 runs 12 residues. Trimming cost V 3 bases and J 6 bases, with 11 bases left between them. The CDR3: CSASVQVDGYTF. CDR3 sequence (DNA): TGCAGTGCTAGTGTCCAGGTTGATGGCTACACCTTC.

This chain uses TRBV7-2 with TRBJ2-7; the match to TRBD1 covers 8 bases. V gave up 1 base and J gave up 8 bases; unmatched junction bases: 10. The CDR3 is made up of 15 amino acids. Germline V lookup: CDR1 SGHTA, CDR2 FQGNSA. The chain's CDR3 is CASSLDRDRGVKQYF. Here the CDR3 DNA reads TGTGCCAGCAGCTTAGACCGAGACAGGGGTGTAAAGCAGTACTTC.

V usage is TRBV4-1 and J usage is TRBJ2-1, with 9 positions matching TRBD2. The CDR3 has 16 amino acids. CDR1 is MGHRA and CDR2 is YSYEKL in the germline V gene. J was trimmed by 4 bases and V by 2 bases; bases with no gene match: 6. CDR3 amino acids: CASSQSVAGDYNEQFF. The CDR3 DNA follows: TGCGCCAGCAGCCAATCGGTAGCGGGAGATTACAATGAGCAGTTCTTC.

CDR3 amino acids: CASGLVQMGQDSGNTIYF. The CDR3 DNA is TGTGCTAGTGGTTTGGTACAGATGGGACAAGACTCTGGAAACACCATATATTTT. The J gene is TRBJ1-3, the V gene TRBV12-5; tentative D call: TRBD1 (6 bases). In germline, CDR1 is LGHNT, CDR2 FRNRAP. The germline V and J ends were trimmed by 0 bases and 0 bases, with 15 bases remaining between them. The length of the CDR3 is 18 residues.

The rearrangement uses TRBV11-2 and TRBJ2-1; 10 bases match TRBD1. The junction had 12 bases not matched to a gene; V was cut back by 5 bases and J by 8 bases. This CDR3 is built from 16 residues. Germline values: CDR1 SGHAT, CDR2 FQNNGV. The CDR3 reads CASSLGTGVGNDEQFF. DNA of the CDR3: TGTGCCAGCAGCCTAGGGACAGGGGTAGGTAACGATGAGCAGTTCTTC.

J is TRBJ1-2 and V is TRBV29-1; D gene uncertain. This CDR3 is 11 amino acids long. Germline V CDR1 and CDR2: SQVTM, ANQGSEA. V was cut by 5 bases and J by 4 bases, with 8 bases left in between. DNA for the CDR3: TGCAGCGTTCCCGAGGTCTATGGCTACACCTTC. Its protein product is CSVPEVYGYTF.

J is TRBJ1-5 and V is TRBV4-1; D not certain. The V end lost 0 bases, the J end lost 7 bases, and 10 bases lay between the germline ends. Germline loops: CDR1 MGHRA, CDR2 YSYEKL. This CDR3 is 14 amino acids long. DNA of the CDR3: TGCGCCAGCAGCCAAGAGGGGAGTACGCAGCCCCAGCATTTT. It codes for CASSQEGSTQPQHF.

The chain uses TRBV30 and TRBJ1-1; D unresolved. With 0 bases removed from V and 1 base from J, the gap between germline ends came to 12 bases. The CDR3 spans 15 residues. CDR1 and CDR2 (germline): GTSNPN, SVGIG (reference sequence). In DNA, the CDR3 is TGTGCCTGGAGTGTACTCGGGGTTCCGAACACTGAAGCTTTCTTT. Translating it yields CAWSVLGVPNTEAFF.

The chain employs TRBV7-9 and TRBJ2-5; D remains unclear. This CDR3 is built from 14 residues. V shed 1 base and J shed 5 bases, with 11 bases lying between them. The V gene's germline CDR1 is SEHNR and CDR2 FQNEAQ (reference sequence). CDR3 nucleotide sequence: TGTGCCAGCAGCTTAGATCCGACACCGGAGACCCAGTACTTC. Protein product: CASSLDPTPETQYF.

CDR3 region: CASSLKGQLSYEQYF. CDR3 DNA: TGTGCCAGCAGCTTAAAGGGACAGCTCTCCTACGAGCAGTACTTC. The chain has TRBV13 and TRBJ2-7; 7 bases match TRBD1. V shed 2 bases and J 0 bases; nucleotides not matched to a gene: 4. Germline V gives CDR1 PRHDT, CDR2 FYEKMQ (reference sequence). This CDR3 comprises 15 residues. The full variable domain, with the rest looked up from reference TRBV13 and TRBJ2-7, is AAGVIQSPRHLIKEKRETATLKCYPIPRHDTVYWYQQGPGQDPQFLISFYEKMQSDKGSIPDRFSAQQFSDYHSELNMSSLELGDSALYFCASSLKGQLSYEQYFGPGTRLTVT.

The chain links TRBV3-1 (or the pseudogene TRBV3-2) to TRBJ2-6, with 7 bases identical to TRBD2. J lost 0 bases, V lost 6 bases, and 2 bases had no gene match. CDR3 length: 15 residues. Germline lookup yields CDR1 LGHDT and CDR2 YNNKEL (reference sequence). CDR3 protein: CASRPGGSGANVLTF. For the CDR3, the DNA is TGTGCCAGCAGGCCGGGGGGCTCTGGGGCCAACGTCCTGACTTTC.

This clone was detected many times. The chain couples TRBV9 to TRBJ2-3; D possibly matches TRBD1 or TRBD2 (5 bases each). The CDR3 totals 15 residues. V lost 6 bases and J lost 3, with 17 bases in between. Germline CDR1 and CDR2: SGDLS and YYNGEE. In nucleotides, the CDR3 is TGTGCCAGCACCCACGGGGCGGATCGGACAGATACGCAGTATTTT. This codes for CASTHGADRTDTQYF.

J is TRBJ1-1 and V is TRBV6-5, with D unclear. The germline V gene encodes CDR1 MNHEY and CDR2 SVGAGI. V was clipped by 2 bases and J by 1 base, with 8 bases between them. CDR3 length equals 14 residues. CDR3 nucleotide sequence: TGTGCCAGCAGTTACCTCCCGGGGAACACTGAAGCTTTCTTT. This sequence encodes CASSYLPGNTEAFF.

The chain has TRBV30 and TRBJ2-1; D is perhaps TRBD1 (6 bases). CDR1 is GTSNPN, CDR2 SVGIG, per germline (reference sequence). Trimming pared 4 bases from V and 2 bases from J, leaving 12 bases between. The CDR3 is 14 residues long. In DNA form, the CDR3 reads TGTGCCTGGACAGGGGCGCACGCCTACAATGAGCAGTTCTTC. This gives the protein CAWTGAHAYNEQFF.

The chain couples TRBV19 to TRBJ2-1; perhaps TRBD2 as D (7 bases). The CDR3 has 13 residues. CDR1 LNHDA and CDR2 SQIVND come from the germline V gene (reference sequence). Trimming pared 3 bases from V and 8 bases from J, leaving 11 bases between. The CDR3 region is CASSIGGGDEQFF. CDR3 sequence (DNA): TGTGCCAGTAGTATTGGAGGGGGGGATGAGCAGTTCTTC.

The chain has TRBV7-2 and TRBJ2-5; D remains ambiguous. From germline, CDR1 is SGHTA and CDR2 FQGNSA. V was trimmed by 0 bases and J by 2 bases, leaving 10 bases between them. The CDR3 extends over 15 amino acids. The CDR3 is CASSLAVGKQETQYF. DNA for the CDR3: TGTGCCAGCAGCTTAGCTGTGGGCAAACAAGAGACCCAGTACTTC.

V usage is TRBV6-6 and J usage is TRBJ1-2; 9 bases line up with TRBD1. This CDR3 is built from 15 residues. Trimming took 10 bases from V and 3 from J; bases not matched to a gene: 12. CDR1 and CDR2 (germline): MNHNY, SVGAGI (reference sequence). The CDR3 region is CATADRGTLYYGYTF. For the CDR3, the DNA is TGTGCCACCGCTGACAGGGGGACTCTATACTATGGCTACACCTTC.

This chain uses TRBV19 with TRBJ2-1, with unresolved D. CDR3 length: 17 residues. V shed 0 bases and J shed 0 bases, with 12 bases lying between them. Germline CDR1 LNHDA, CDR2 SQIVND (reference sequence). In DNA, the CDR3 is TGTGCCAGTAGTATAGATTCGCGAACGAGCTCCTACAATGAGCAGTTCTTC. This gives the protein CASSIDSRTSSYNEQFF. The full variable domain, completed using reference TRBV19 and TRBJ2-1, is DGGITQSPKYLFRKEGQNVTLSCEQNLNHDAMYWYRQDPGQGLRLIYYSQIVNDFQKGDIAEGYSVSREKKESFPLTVTSAQKNPTAFYLCASSIDSRTSSYNEQFFGPGTRLTVL.